The clone carrying this TCR beta chain was counted once. This entry is derived from a study of blood T cell repertoires in COVID-19. Study-level information: Specimens from acute and convalescent COVID-19 originated in the United States, Italy and Spain. The analysed material was cDNA or gDNA that came from T cells, B-cell-depleted T cells, or PBMCs.

TCRdb keeps only in-frame clones here, not all; method: immunoSEQ multiplex PCR. The sample shows about 200,000 clones, about 90% of them seen only once. The germline V and J ends were trimmed by 8 bases and 7 bases, with 5 bases remaining between them. Germline V CDR1 and CDR2: WNHNN, SYGVQD (reference sequence). This CDR3 is built from 9 residues. The rearrangement joins TRBV10-1 to TRBJ1-2; the D is unclear. Source material: peripheral blood. The sequence was obtained from a man aged 35 to 55 with active or convalescent COVID-19. CDR3 amino acids: CASPSGYTF. CDR3 nucleotide sequence: TGCGCCAGCCCTTCTGGCTACACCTTC.